These T cell receptor beta chains were read from a single sample in a study. TCRdb passed the reads through MiXCR, listing each CDR3 protein once. The table has about 7,000 distinct CDR3 sequences, 32% seen once. The sequenced sample consisted of blood. The receptors come from a human donor. The CDR3 runs from the conserved cysteine through the conserved F or W. D genes are given only for firm matches. Part of the rows lack a size; the others show once, few, many or a class for expanded clones.

clone_size j_call v_call d_call cdr3_aa cdr3_nt
medium-sized TRBJ1-5 TRBV20-1 NA CSARDQGTMSQPQHF TGCAGTGCTAGAGATCAAGGAACTATGAGCCAGCCCCAGCATTTT
NA TRBJ1-1 TRBV18 TRBD1 CASSPTPPGGGMVTEAFF TGTGCCAGCTCACCAACCCCCCCAGGGGGCGGAATGGTCACTGAAGCTTTCTTT
many TRBJ2-1 TRBV12-3/TRBV12-4 TRBD2 CASSLTIAGGTYNEQFF TGTGCCAGCAGTCTCACCATAGCGGGAGGTACCTACAATGAGCAGTTCTTC
medium-sized TRBJ2-7 TRBV4-2 TRBD2 CASSPPLELAGPYEQYF TGTGCCAGCAGCCCCCCTTTGGAACTAGCGGGTCCCTACGAGCAGTACTTC
medium-sized TRBJ2-2 TRBV29-1 NA CSVQGLNTGELFF TGCAGCGTTCAGGGGCTGAACACCGGGGAGCTGTTTTTT
NA TRBJ1-2 TRBV11-2 NA CARAVLIDGYTF TGTGCTAGAGCAGTCCTGATAGATGGCTACACCTTC
NA TRBJ2-1 TRBV20-1 TRBD2 CSASQLAGGQETQFF TGCAGTGCTAGCCAACTAGCGGGAGGGCAAGAGACCCAGTTCTTC
medium-sized TRBJ1-1 TRBV29-1 NA CSVVGASFHTEAFF TGCAGCGTTGTTGGGGCGAGTTTCCACACTGAAGCTTTCTTT
many TRBJ1-2 TRBV18 NA CASSPLPGGEGGYTF TGTGCCAGCTCACCATTACCAGGCGGCGAAGGTGGCTACACCTTC
NA TRBJ2-2 TRBV20-1 NA CSSSSSISGELFF TGCAGTAGCAGCAGTTCGATAAGCGGGGAGCTGTTTTTT